A single sample gave rise to the 26 T cell receptor beta chains below, sequenced in a study of shared clonotypes between healthy human individuals. TCRdb keeps only in-frame clones here, not all; method: immunoSEQ multiplex PCR. The table records about 2 million clones, 95% of them present only once. Sample: naive CD4+ T cells sorted from blood. Subset reported: CD45RA+ positively selected. The receptors come from a man aged 18-30 years in good health.

The V call is TRBV2, the J call TRBJ2-7, with D perhaps matching TRBD1 (6 bases). The CDR3 consists of 14 residues. The V end was cut by 6 bases, the J end by 2 bases, with 14 bases between. Germline lookup yields CDR1 SNHLY and CDR2 FYNNEI. The DNA of the CDR3 is TGTGCCAGCAGGCCGAGACAGGACCCCTACGAGCAGTACTTC. Its translation is CASRPRQDPYEQYF.

The gene calls are TRBV14 and TRBJ2-7, with D maybe TRBD1 (5 bases). Germline V gene sequence: CDR1 SGHDN, CDR2 FVKESK. The CDR3 length is 16 residues. The V end was cut by 1 base, the J end by 0 bases, with 13 bases between. Here the CDR3 reads CASSQGIGRDSYEQYF. Here the CDR3 DNA reads TGTGCCAGCAGCCAAGGGATCGGCAGGGACTCCTACGAGCAGTACTTC.

The chain employs TRBV5-1 and TRBJ1-2; D is unresolved. The CDR3 consists of 14 residues. V was pared by 0 bases and J by 6 bases, with 12 bases between. Germline CDR1 and CDR2: SGHRS and YFSETQ. The CDR3 loop is CASSLVRGVDGYTF. Written as DNA, the CDR3 is TGCGCCAGCAGCTTGGTGCGCGGCGTCGATGGCTACACCTTC.

The chain joins TRBV5-1 to TRBJ2-4; D is uncertain. This CDR3 comprises 14 residues. Trimming left V 3 bases short and J 6 bases short, with 13 bases between. CDR1 is SGHRS, CDR2 YFSETQ, per germline. The CDR3 DNA follows: TGCGCCAGCAGCTCTCGGGCATCGGCAAACATTCAGTACTTC. This sequence encodes CASSSRASANIQYF.

The J gene is TRBJ2-3, the V gene TRBV10-3; 9 nucleotides align to TRBD2. This CDR3 comprises 15 residues. Germline V CDR1 and CDR2: ENHRY, SYGVKD. The V gene end was trimmed by 11 bases and the J gene end by 2 bases; junction bases not matched to a gene: 11. The CDR3 is CAVARGGPYTDTQYF. The CDR3 nucleotides are TGTGCCGTCGCGCGGGGGGGCCCCTACACAGATACGCAGTATTTT.

The chain uses TRBV18 and TRBJ1-2, with 7 bases lining up with TRBD1. The CDR3 length is 12 residues. V gave up 5 bases and J gave up 6 bases; unmatched junction bases: 3. Germline values: CDR1 KGHSH, CDR2 LQKENI. This CDR3 reads CASSSDRNGYTF. In DNA form, the CDR3 reads TGTGCCAGCTCATCGGACAGGAATGGCTACACCTTC.

The chain couples TRBV9 to TRBJ2-3; TRBD2 matches at 7 bases. The CDR3 sequence is 16 residues long. Germline V gives CDR1 SGDLS, CDR2 YYNGEE. With 2 bases clipped from V and 2 bases from J, the junction kept 8 bases outside the gene matches. The CDR3 here is CASSVGSSGYTDTQYF. The CDR3 coding sequence is TGTGCCAGCAGCGTTGGTTCTAGCGGTTACACAGATACGCAGTATTTT. The complete variable domain, with remaining parts taken from reference TRBV9 and TRBJ2-3, reads DSGVTQTPKHLITATGQRVTLRCSPRSGDLSVYWYQQSLDQGLQFLIQYYNGEERAKGNILERFSAQQFPDLHSELNLSSLELGDSALYFCASSVGSSGYTDTQYFGPGTRLTVL.

The chain has TRBV15 and TRBJ1-5; 9 bases are shared with TRBD1. V trimming: 4 bases; J trimming: 5 bases; junction bases outside the gene matches: 3. Germline CDR1 reads LNHNV; CDR2 reads YYDKDF (reference sequence). The CDR3 runs 14 residues. The DNA for the CDR3 is TGTGCCACCAGCAAACAGGGGGCGTATCAGCCCCAGCATTTT. As protein: CATSKQGAYQPQHF.

The chain carries TRBV4-1 and TRBJ2-5, with TRBD2 identical over 9 bases. The V and J ends lost 4 bases and 5 bases, in that order; junction bases with no gene match: 2. The CDR3 contains 13 residues. Germline loops: CDR1 MGHRA, CDR2 YSYEKL. CDR3 coding DNA: TGCGCCAGCAGCCTCGGGACTAGCGAGACCCAGTACTTC. Its translation is CASSLGTSETQYF.

This clone was seen once. The rearrangement uses TRBV7-2 and TRBJ2-7; 11 bases align to TRBD1. The length of the CDR3 is 15 residues. CDR1 is SGHTA, CDR2 FQGNSA, per germline. V trimming: 5 bases; J trimming: 4 bases; junction bases outside the gene matches: 7. The CDR3 loop is CASSARTGGPYEQYF. The CDR3 nucleotides are TGTGCCAGCAGCGCGCGGACAGGGGGCCCGTACGAGCAGTACTTC.

This chain links TRBV5-4 with TRBJ1-4; TRBD1 matches 8 bases. With V trimmed by 3 bases and J by 5 bases, 6 bases remained unmatched. This CDR3 has 15 residues. Germline assignment: CDR1 SGHNT and CDR2 YYREEE (reference sequence). Written as DNA, the CDR3 is TGTGCCAGCAGCTCCGGGGACAGGAGAAATGAAAAACTGTTTTTT. This codes for CASSSGDRRNEKLFF.

J is TRBJ1-1 and V is TRBV6-6; 7 bases match TRBD1. The germline gives CDR1 MNHNY, CDR2 SVGAGI (reference sequence). The CDR3 sequence is 13 residues long. The junction had 4 bases not matched to a gene; V was cut back by 4 bases and J by 5 bases. For the CDR3, the DNA is TGTGCCAGCAGTTCCAGGGGGAGAACTGAAGCTTTCTTT. This codes for CASSSRGRTEAFF.

The chain employs TRBV7-3 and TRBJ2-1, with D unclear. V lost 5 bases and J lost 2, with 13 bases in between. The CDR3 length is 15 residues. CDR1 is SGHTA, CDR2 FQGTGA, per germline. The DNA of the CDR3 is TGTGCCAGCAGCCCGCCCGGCCTCCCCTACAATGAGCAGTTCTTC. Its protein is CASSPPGLPYNEQFF.

A single count supports this clone. V gene TRBV18 combines with J gene TRBJ2-7; 8 bases align to TRBD1. The junction had 6 bases not matched to a gene; V was cut back by 2 bases and J by 0 bases. Germline CDR1 and CDR2: KGHSH and LQKENI. The CDR3 contains 16 residues. CDR3 residues: CASSPLGTGGSYEQYF. CDR3 in DNA: TGTGCCAGCTCACCATTAGGGACAGGAGGCTCCTACGAGCAGTACTTC.

This sequence joins TRBV5-1 and TRBJ1-2; D call uncertain. Deletions cut 0 bases from V and 7 bases from J, with 10 bases between. This CDR3 spans 13 amino acids. The germline V gene has CDR1 SGHRS and CDR2 YFSETQ. The CDR3 region has the DNA TGCGCCAGCAGCTTGGGAGGGCTAGCTGGCTACACCTTC. This translates into CASSLGGLAGYTF.

This chain joins TRBV15 and TRBJ1-2; 8 bases agree with TRBD1. Germline V gives CDR1 LNHNV, CDR2 YYDKDF (reference sequence). The J segment lost 1 base and the V segment lost 3 bases, leaving 1 base of the junction unmatched. The CDR3 runs to 14 residues. This CDR3 reads CATSSGQGNYGYTF. The CDR3 DNA reads TGTGCCACCAGCAGTGGACAGGGTAACTATGGCTACACCTTC.

The chain carries TRBV6-5 and TRBJ1-4; the match to TRBD1 covers 7 bases. The CDR3 runs 13 residues. CDR1 MNHEY and CDR2 SVGAGI come from the germline V gene. The J segment lost 6 bases and the V segment lost 5 bases, leaving 3 bases of the junction unmatched. In DNA form, the CDR3 reads TGTGCCAGCAGTGAGGGGACAGATGAAAAACTGTTTTTT. This codes for CASSEGTDEKLFF.

This chain uses TRBV7-3 with TRBJ2-5; D may be TRBD1 (6 bases). Germline V gives CDR1 SGHTA, CDR2 FQGTGA. The length of the CDR3 is 13 residues. Deletions cut 8 bases from V and 5 bases from J, with 15 bases between. The CDR3 nucleotides read TGTGCCAGCGCCACAGGGATCATGGAGACCCAGTACTTC. Translation: CASATGIMETQYF. Full variable domain (outside the CDR3, taken from reference TRBV7-3 and TRBJ2-5): GAGVSQTPSNKVTEKGKYVELRCDPISGHTALYWYRQSLGQGPEFLIYFQGTGAADDSGLPNDRFFAVRPEGSVSTLKIQRTERGDSAVYLCASATGIMETQYFGPGTRLLVL.

The chain recombines TRBV9 with TRBJ2-1, with 9 bases fitting TRBD2. Germline V gene sequence: CDR1 SGDLS, CDR2 YYNGEE. The CDR3 length is 14 residues. V lost 4 bases, J lost 9 bases, and 8 bases stayed unmatched. This CDR3 is CASSLRTSVGEQFF. CDR3 nucleotide sequence: TGTGCCAGCAGCTTACGGACTAGCGTCGGTGAGCAGTTCTTC.

The genes are TRBV2 and TRBJ2-3; no clear D gene. Germline assignment: CDR1 SNHLY and CDR2 FYNNEI. Trimming stripped 1 base from V and 8 bases from J, with 4 bases between. The CDR3 contains 11 residues. In DNA form, the CDR3 reads TGTGCCAGCAGTGAAGAAGTTACGCAGTATTTT. This encodes CASSEEVTQYF.

The gene calls are TRBV9 and TRBJ2-7; D possibly matches TRBD1 or TRBD2 (5 bases each). The V gene lost 5 bases and the J gene lost 0 bases, with 9 bases spanning the gap. Germline lookup yields CDR1 SGDLS and CDR2 YYNGEE. The CDR3 loop spans 13 amino acids. Here the CDR3 reads CASSPGTSYEQYF. CDR3 DNA: TGTGCCAGCAGTCCCGGGACCTCCTACGAGCAGTACTTC.

The V gene is TRBV2, the J gene TRBJ2-2; TRBD2 aligns across 11 bases. This CDR3 is 17 amino acids long. The ends lost 4 bases at V and 6 bases at J; junction bases unmatched: 10. CDR1 and CDR2 from the germline V gene are SNHLY and FYNNEI. The CDR3 protein is CASSVGLLAGVPGELFF. The CDR3 coding sequence is TGTGCCAGCAGTGTAGGGCTACTAGCGGGAGTTCCCGGGGAGCTGTTTTTT.

This sequence joins TRBV2 and TRBJ2-2; 11 positions agree with TRBD2. The CDR3 consists of 16 residues. Germline V gene sequence: CDR1 SNHLY, CDR2 FYNNEI. The junction had 4 bases not matched to a gene; V was cut back by 1 base and J by 6 bases. For the CDR3, the DNA is TGTGCCAGCAGTGAAGATCTGGGACTAGCGGCCGGGGAGCTGTTTTTT. Translating gives CASSEDLGLAAGELFF. The full variable domain, in which reference TRBV2 and TRBJ2-2 provide the parts outside the CDR3, is EPEVTQTPSHQVTQMGQEVILRCVPISNHLYFYWYRQILGQKVEFLVSFYNNEISEKSEIFDDQFSVERPDGSNFTLKIRSTKLEDSAMYFCASSEDLGLAAGELFFGEGSRLTVL.

The chain joins TRBV11-2 to TRBJ2-1; 9 bases fit TRBD2. After removal of 5 bases from V and 2 bases from J, the junction contained 4 bases not matched to a gene. Looked up from germline, CDR1 is SGHAT and CDR2 is FQNNGV. The CDR3 consists of 15 residues. In DNA form, the CDR3 reads TGTGCCAGCAGCCCTAGCGGGAATACCTACAATGAGCAGTTCTTC. Residues: CASSPSGNTYNEQFF.

V gene TRBV5-1 combines with J gene TRBJ2-1; 8 nucleotides match TRBD2. The junction had 10 bases not matched to a gene; V was cut back by 1 base and J by 10 bases. Per germline, CDR1 SGHRS and CDR2 YFSETQ. The CDR3 contains 15 residues. The chain's CDR3 is CASSLLEREMGEQFF. The CDR3 DNA reads as TGCGCCAGCAGCTTGTTGGAGCGGGAGATGGGGGAGCAGTTCTTC.

The rearrangement joins TRBV7-9 to TRBJ1-2, with TRBD1 as a possible D gene (5 bases). The CDR3 covers 14 residues. Germline lookup yields CDR1 SEHNR and CDR2 FQNEAQ (reference sequence). The V and J ends lost 0 bases and 4 bases respectively, with 9 bases between them. The CDR3 DNA sequence: TGTGCCAGCAGCTTAGCGGGGGACTTCTATGGCTACACCTTC. It is translated as CASSLAGDFYGYTF. The whole variable domain, remainder taken from reference TRBV7-9 and TRBJ1-2, is DTGVSQNPRHKITKRGQNVTFRCDPISEHNRLYWYRQTLGQGPEFLTYFQNEAQLEKSRLLSDRFSAERPKGSFSTLEIQRTEQGDSAMYLCASSLAGDFYGYTFGSGTRLTVV.